These T cell receptor beta chains were read from a single sample in a study of cytomegalovirus exposure and HLA in healthy donors. The repertoire was sequenced with immunoSEQ multiplex PCR; TCRdb's copy has only in-frame clones and lacks some. The top ten hold roughly an eighth of the sample, which has some 150,000 clones, roughly 79% seen once. The sequencing input was PBMCs. Receptor source: a woman between 45 and 60 years old in good health and CMV-seronegative. CDR3s include the opening cysteine and the closing phenylalanine or tryptophan. The order of the fields is V gene, J gene, CDR3 protein.

V gene: TRBV10-3; J gene: TRBJ2-3; CDR3 protein: CAISGGPGAAGDTQYF
V gene: TRBV28; J gene: TRBJ2-5; CDR3 protein: CASSINSGTVETQYF
V gene: TRBV11-2; J gene: TRBJ2-3; CDR3 protein: CASSLGAVEDRQTDTQYF
V gene: TRBV7-8; J gene: TRBJ1-5; CDR3 protein: CASSLGRGNQPQHF
V gene: TRBV28; J gene: TRBJ1-2; CDR3 protein: CASSFRQGANYGYTF
V gene: TRBV18; J gene: TRBJ2-7; CDR3 protein: CASSPGLAGGTYEQYF
V gene: TRBV6-1; J gene: TRBJ2-1; CDR3 protein: CASKQNSYNEQFF
V gene: TRBV7-2; J gene: TRBJ2-3; CDR3 protein: CASEGQYTDTQYF
V gene: TRBV5-1; J gene: TRBJ2-3; CDR3 protein: CASSLGPSGGLRYF
V gene: TRBV9; J gene: TRBJ1-4; CDR3 protein: CASSVAGGWNEKLFF
V gene: TRBV18; J gene: TRBJ1-2; CDR3 protein: CASSPRQGLDRGYTF
V gene: TRBV5-4; J gene: TRBJ2-7; CDR3 protein: CASSLETGIEQYF
V gene: TRBV2; J gene: TRBJ2-3; CDR3 protein: CASSAYLGRAADTQYF
V gene: TRBV19; J gene: TRBJ1-2; CDR3 protein: CASSPGTGKNYGYTF
V gene: TRBV5-4; J gene: TRBJ2-7; CDR3 protein: CASSPDRGYEQYF
V gene: TRBV19; J gene: TRBJ1-2; CDR3 protein: CASSPDRERGYTF
V gene: TRBV28; J gene: TRBJ2-7; CDR3 protein: CASRQPSSPQYF
V gene: TRBV28; J gene: TRBJ1-1; CDR3 protein: CASSTPLRRAFF
V gene: TRBV7-2; J gene: TRBJ2-7; CDR3 protein: CASSPSRTGGGTYEQYF
V gene: TRBV7-8; J gene: TRBJ2-7; CDR3 protein: CASSTHRGPSYEQYF
V gene: TRBV7-3; J gene: TRBJ2-7; CDR3 protein: CASSLTFTHEQYF
V gene: TRBV9; J gene: TRBJ2-7; CDR3 protein: CASSVSDALYEQYF
V gene: TRBV7-9; J gene: TRBJ2-7; CDR3 protein: CASSLEGLAGEQYF
V gene: TRBV5-6; J gene: TRBJ1-1; CDR3 protein: CASSLSRGEAFF
V gene: TRBV19; J gene: TRBJ2-1; CDR3 protein: CASSAQLAGEQFF
V gene: TRBV30; J gene: TRBJ2-1; CDR3 protein: CAWIPETYDNEQFF
V gene: TRBV5-6; J gene: TRBJ2-7; CDR3 protein: CASSQTFPYEQYF
V gene: TRBV7-8; J gene: TRBJ2-7; CDR3 protein: CASSFTTFDSYEQYF
V gene: TRBV5-6; J gene: TRBJ2-7; CDR3 protein: CASSSGQGNLGEQYF
V gene: TRBV5-1; J gene: TRBJ2-7; CDR3 protein: CASSLSAGGSYEQYF
V gene: TRBV19; J gene: TRBJ2-7; CDR3 protein: CASSMRGGGAYEQYF
V gene: TRBV7-2; J gene: TRBJ2-7; CDR3 protein: CASSRLAGLQGEQYF
V gene: TRBV5-6; J gene: TRBJ2-3; CDR3 protein: CASSLVWKGADTQYF
V gene: TRBV2; J gene: TRBJ1-2; CDR3 protein: CASSVGRNNYGYTF
V gene: TRBV19; J gene: TRBJ2-2; CDR3 protein: CASSDHRDANTGELFF
V gene: TRBV7-6; J gene: TRBJ1-1; CDR3 protein: CASSAGRVWNTEAFF